This T cell receptor (beta chain) was sequenced in a study of CD8+CD57+ T cells in acquired aplastic anemia. Broader study findings: Researchers reported that CD8+ Simpson's diversity was not significantly different in patients versus controls. The CD8+CD57+ cells of patients were less diverse than their total CD4+ and CD8+ pools. The same twenty-nine CD8+ CDR3 sequences occurred in patients and in controls.

It was patients with CD8+CD57+ cell expansion by flow cytometry who were chosen for sequencing. The authors sequenced CD8+CD57+ effector memory cells as well, from 2 of 12 patients. Severe acquired aplastic anemia was the diagnosis recorded for all patients. The CDR3 has 14 amino acids. Per the germline V gene, CDR1 is SGHRS and CDR2 is YFSETQ. V was clipped by 1 base and J by 5 bases, with 13 bases between them. Genomic DNA, the template, was used for profiling of the TCR beta VDJ and CDR3. Each CDR3 protein gets one entry after TCRdb re-called the reads with MiXCR. Of about 20,000 distinct CDR3 sequences listed, 30% to 50% were seen once; the top ten hold more than 70%. As concerns this clonotype: Its antigen remains unknown.

The sequencing input was CD8+CD57+ T cells sorted from PBMCs. Noted subset: bead-enriched CD8+CD57+ effector memory T cells from SAA patients. The TCR sequence derives from a human donor with aplastic anemia. This sequence joins TRBV5-1 and TRBJ2-7, with D hard to call. The CDR3 sequence is CASSLIGSPHEQYF. The DNA for the CDR3 is TGCGCCAGCAGCTTGATCGGGTCGCCCCACGAGCAGTACTTC.